This T cell receptor beta chain appears in the sequencing data of a study of blood T cell repertoires in COVID-19. Study summary: Material from acute and convalescent COVID-19 was sourced from the United States, Italy and Spain. PBMCs, B-cell-depleted T cells, or T cells were the source of the cDNA or gDNA that made up the material.

Assay: immunoSEQ multiplex PCR; the TCRdb copy retains only in-frame clones and omits some. The sample comprises more than 300,000 clones, roughly 90% of which are singletons, and about 18% rests with the top ten. Trimming stripped 5 bases from V and 4 bases from J, with 8 bases between. Germline lookup yields CDR1 SQVTM and CDR2 ANQGSEA. The length of the CDR3 is 11 residues. The study drew participants aged about 18 to 89 years from around 24 US areas. For recovered donors of Cohort 3, there were two negative PCRs, clearance, or symptom resolution. This clonotype originated in a young woman who had recovered from COVID-19. The sample comprised PBMCs or T cells enriched from blood (not recorded which). V usage is TRBV29-1 and J usage is TRBJ1-2; no clear D. The CDR3 DNA reads as TGCAGCGTTTACAGCTCCTATGGCTACACCTTC. This codes for CSVYSSYGYTF.